This T cell receptor beta chain was captured in a study of blood T cell repertoires in COVID-19. At the level of the study: Samples of COVID-19 (acute and convalescent) were obtained from the United States, Italy and Spain.

V was shortened by 3 bases and J by 4 bases, with 7 bases between the two germline ends. The CDR3 runs to 13 residues. From germline, CDR1 is LNHDA and CDR2 SQIVND (reference sequence). This clone was seen once. Only in-frame clones appear in the TCRdb table, and some are missing; sequencing was by immunoSEQ multiplex PCR. The repertoire holds thousands of clones, with 75% to 90% as singletons. This sequence was found in a human donor with active COVID-19. The donor label of this sample is uncertain. This chain joins TRBV19 and TRBJ1-5; D is undetermined. The sequenced sample was peripheral blood. CDR3 region: CASSIGPNQPQHF. The CDR3, as DNA: TGTGCCAGTAGTATTGGCCCAAATCAGCCCCAGCATTTT.